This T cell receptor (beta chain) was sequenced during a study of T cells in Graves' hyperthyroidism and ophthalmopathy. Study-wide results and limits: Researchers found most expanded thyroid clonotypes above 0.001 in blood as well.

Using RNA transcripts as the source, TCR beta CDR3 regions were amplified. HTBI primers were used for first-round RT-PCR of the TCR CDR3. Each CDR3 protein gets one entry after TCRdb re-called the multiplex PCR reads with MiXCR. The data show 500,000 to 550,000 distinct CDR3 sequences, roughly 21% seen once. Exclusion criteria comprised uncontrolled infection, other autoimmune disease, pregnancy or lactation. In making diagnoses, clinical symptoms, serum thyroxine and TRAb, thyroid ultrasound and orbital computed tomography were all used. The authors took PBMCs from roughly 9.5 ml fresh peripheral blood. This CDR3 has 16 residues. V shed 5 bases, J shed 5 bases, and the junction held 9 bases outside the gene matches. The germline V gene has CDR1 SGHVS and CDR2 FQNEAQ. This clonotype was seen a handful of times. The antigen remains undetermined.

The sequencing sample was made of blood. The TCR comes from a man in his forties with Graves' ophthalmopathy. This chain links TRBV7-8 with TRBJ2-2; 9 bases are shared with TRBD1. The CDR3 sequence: CASSPNRGLGTGELFF. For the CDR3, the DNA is TGTGCCAGCAGCCCGAACAGGGGGCTAGGGACCGGGGAGCTGTTTTTT. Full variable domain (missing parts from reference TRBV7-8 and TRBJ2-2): GAGVSQSPRYKVAKRGQDVALRCDPISGHVSLFWYQQALGQGPEFLTYFQNEAQLDKSGLPSDRFFAERPEGSVSTLKIQRTQQEDSAVYLCASSPNRGLGTGELFFGEGSRLTVL.